This TCR beta chain appears in the sequencing data of a study of T cells after yellow fever vaccination. As for the study in general: In the case of low-cell-number fractions, SMART-Seq v4 Ultra Low Input was used for preparation.

It was through 5'RACE template switching that TCR cDNA was made, with a universal primer site and UMIs added. TCRdb reanalysed the 5' RACE reads using MiXCR and keeps one entry per CDR3 protein. The sample carries about 120,000 distinct CDR3 sequences, 7% to 8.5% recorded once. This clonotype was seen at least ten times. The antigen is unknown. Study outcomes and limitations: Most clones from primary vaccination resurfaced after the booster (around 97% CD4, over 75% CD8).

This CDR3 spans 15 amino acids. The trim removed 4 bases at V and 5 bases at J, leaving 3 bases unmatched. CDR1 and CDR2 (germline): SGHTA, FQGTGA. This sequence joins TRBV7-3 and TRBJ2-2; TRBD2 aligns across 11 bases. This sample comprised CD8+ T cells sorted from PBMCs, obtained 45 days after the yellow fever booster vaccination. The receptor's source is a man aged 25 to 40 who received the YFV17D yellow fever vaccine. The CDR3 here is CASSSLAGGTGELFF. Written as DNA, the CDR3 is TGTGCCAGCAGCTCCTTAGCGGGAGGGACCGGGGAGCTGTTTTTT.